This is a list of T cell receptor beta chains from one sample in a study of blood T cells in healthy people across ages. One entry per CDR3 protein results from TCRdb running MiXCR on the 5' RACE reads. This repertoire shows roughly 860,000 distinct CDR3 sequences, approximately 59% found once; its top ten account for roughly 26%. The sequencing input was blood. These receptor sequences come from a man aged 30-40 years in good health. Both conserved end residues are part of each CDR3. D genes are given only for firm matches. The size of a clone is reported for some rows only, either as once, few or many, or as a class for expanded clones.

j_call | d_call | clone_size | v_call | cdr3_aa | cdr3_nt
TRBJ2-2 | TRBD2 | once | TRBV5-1 | CASSLVLAVNTGELFF | TGCGCCAGCAGCTTGGTTCTAGCGGTGAACACCGGGGAGCTGTTTTTT
TRBJ2-3 | TRBD2 | . | TRBV29-1 | CSASGGLDTQYF | TGCAGCGCCAGCGGGGGGTTAGATACGCAGTATTTT
TRBJ2-1 | TRBD2 | . | TRBV4-3 | CASSQVAGGSWEQFF | TGCGCCAGCAGCCAAGTTGCGGGGGGGAGTTGGGAGCAGTTCTTC
TRBJ2-3 | . | few | TRBV4-3 | CASSLLRRAGDTQYF | TGCGCCAGCAGCCTGCTTAGGAGGGCCGGAGATACGCAGTATTTT
TRBJ1-2 | TRBD1 | . | TRBV6-5 | CASSYTTSDRVYGYTF | TGTGCCAGCAGTTACACTACTTCGGACAGGGTGTATGGCTACACCTTC
TRBJ2-4 | TRBD1 | few | TRBV10-3 | CAISDDREKNIQYF | TGTGCCATCAGTGACGACAGGGAGAAAAACATTCAGTACTTC
TRBJ2-5 | . | . | TRBV7-6 | CASSVPEGVETQYF | TGTGCCAGCAGCGTACCCGAGGGGGTTGAGACCCAGTACTTC
TRBJ1-4 | . | . | TRBV7-2 | CASSKDSYNEKLFF | TGTGCCAGCAGCAAGGACAGTTATAATGAAAAACTGTTTTTT
TRBJ2-3 | TRBD1 | few | TRBV7-2 | CASSSPRTGTFTDTQYF | TGTGCCAGCAGCTCCCCCCGGACAGGGACTTTCACAGATACGCAGTATTTT
TRBJ2-4 | . | few | TRBV6-1 | CASSEQYF | TGTGCCAGCAGTGAACAGTACTTC
TRBJ2-3 | TRBD1 | . | TRBV3-1 | CASSSTGGGDTQYF | TGTGCCAGCAGCTCGACAGGGGGAGGAGATACGCAGTATTTT
TRBJ1-2 | TRBD1 | . | TRBV20-1 | CSATGQGDNYGYTF | TGCAGTGCTACCGGACAGGGGGATAACTATGGCTACACCTTC
TRBJ2-5 | TRBD2 | . | TRBV7-2 | CASSLVGGGSPKETQYF | TGTGCCAGCAGCTTAGTTGGCGGGGGGTCGCCAAAAGAGACCCAGTACTTC
TRBJ1-6 | TRBD1 | . | TRBV4-3 | CASSQETGTSGSPLHF | TGCGCCAGCAGCCAAGAGACAGGGACAAGCGGTTCACCCCTCCACTTT
TRBJ1-4 | TRBD1 | . | TRBV29-1 | CSVEGTGEDNEKLFF | TGCAGCGTTGAAGGGACAGGGGAGGATAATGAAAAACTGTTTTTT
TRBJ2-3 | . | . | TRBV6-2/TRBV6-3 | CASSSVRAGTDTQYF | TGTGCCAGCAGTTCCGTGAGGGCTGGCACAGATACGCAGTATTTT
TRBJ2-7 | . | once | TRBV2 | CASSEIRTEQYF | TGTGCCAGCAGTGAAATTAGGACCGAGCAGTACTTC
TRBJ1-6 | . | few | TRBV4-3 | CASSQDEGSNSPLHF | TGCGCCAGCAGCCAAGACGAGGGGTCGAATTCACCCCTCCACTTT
TRBJ2-7 | . | . | TRBV4-3 | CASSPRQQYNEQYF | TGCGCCAGCAGCCCACGACAGCAGTACAATGAGCAGTACTTC
TRBJ2-7 | . | . | TRBV7-2 | CASSSNFGIGAWVNEQYF | TGTGCCAGCAGCTCAAATTTCGGGATAGGGGCGTGGGTAAACGAGCAGTACTTC